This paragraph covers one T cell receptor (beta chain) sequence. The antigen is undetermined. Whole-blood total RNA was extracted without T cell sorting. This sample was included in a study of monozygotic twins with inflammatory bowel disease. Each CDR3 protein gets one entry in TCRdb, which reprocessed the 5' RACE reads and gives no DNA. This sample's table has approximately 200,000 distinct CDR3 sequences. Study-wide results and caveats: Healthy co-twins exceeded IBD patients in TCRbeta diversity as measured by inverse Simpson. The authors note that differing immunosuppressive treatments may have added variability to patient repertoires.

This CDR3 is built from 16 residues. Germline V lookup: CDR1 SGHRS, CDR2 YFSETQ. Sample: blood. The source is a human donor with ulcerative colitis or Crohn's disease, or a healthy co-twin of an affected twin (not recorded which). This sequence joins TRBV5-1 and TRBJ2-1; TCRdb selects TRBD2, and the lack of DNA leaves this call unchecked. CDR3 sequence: CASSLAVLAGAHEQFF.